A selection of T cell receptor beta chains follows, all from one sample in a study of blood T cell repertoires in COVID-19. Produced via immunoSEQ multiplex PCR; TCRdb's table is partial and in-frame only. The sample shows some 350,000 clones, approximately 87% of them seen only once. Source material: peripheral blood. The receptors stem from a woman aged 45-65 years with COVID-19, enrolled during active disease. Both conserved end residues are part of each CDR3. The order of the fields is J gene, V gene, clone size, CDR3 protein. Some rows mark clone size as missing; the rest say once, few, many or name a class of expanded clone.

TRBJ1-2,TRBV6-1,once,CASSEKWRYGYTF
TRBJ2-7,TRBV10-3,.,CAISRQGEDYEQYF
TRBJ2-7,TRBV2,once,CASSEQSYEQYF
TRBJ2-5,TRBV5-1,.,CASSARTGYRSETQYF
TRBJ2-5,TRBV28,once,CASSLSSRGMETQYF
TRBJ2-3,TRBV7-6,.,CASSPSGRVDTQYF
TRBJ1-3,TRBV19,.,CASTSDSLYSGNTIYF
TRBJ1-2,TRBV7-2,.,CASSFQTRVANYGYTF
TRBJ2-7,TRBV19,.,CASSSLGAGGPREQYF
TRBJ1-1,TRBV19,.,CASSMMTGGNTEAFF
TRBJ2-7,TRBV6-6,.,CASSYQGDRAYEQYF
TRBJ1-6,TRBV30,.,CAWRIRGSRTPLHF
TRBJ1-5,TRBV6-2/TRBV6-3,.,CASSYEATVSNQPQHF
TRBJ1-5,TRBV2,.,CASTPWTDRSNQPQHF
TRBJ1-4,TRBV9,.,CASSESYGGVNEKLFF
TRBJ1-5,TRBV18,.,CASSPLGAGEPQHF
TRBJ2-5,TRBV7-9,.,CASRPDYQETQYF
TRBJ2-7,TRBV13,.,CASSPRPSYEQYF
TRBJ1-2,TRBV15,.,CATSRQSAGEEGYTF
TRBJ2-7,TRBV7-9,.,CASSLAVGAYEQYF
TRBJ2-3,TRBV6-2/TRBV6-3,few,CASSYSGLAGGGNTQYF
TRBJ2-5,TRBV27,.,CASRLGGTQYF
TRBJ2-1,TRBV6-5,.,CASRGLLEQFF
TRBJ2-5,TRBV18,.,CASSSEETQYF
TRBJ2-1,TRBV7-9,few,CASSPNPTGYRLLNEQFF
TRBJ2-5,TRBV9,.,CASSVSHSGRQETQYF
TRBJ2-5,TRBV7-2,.,CASSLAPTLTGTDQETQYF
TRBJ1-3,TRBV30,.,CAWSANRGRNTIYF
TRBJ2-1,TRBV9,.,CASSAGDRGTNEQFF
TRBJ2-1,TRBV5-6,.,CATATVDNEQFF
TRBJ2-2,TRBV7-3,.,CASSLTGGPGELFF
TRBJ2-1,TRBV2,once,CASSTSGSLGNEQFF
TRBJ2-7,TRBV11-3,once,CASSPHGLAGVEQYF
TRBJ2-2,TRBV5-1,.,CASSLWARTGDTGELFF
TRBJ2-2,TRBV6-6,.,CASTPPGYAGELFF
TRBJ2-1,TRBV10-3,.,CAISESFQVTGSSYNEQFF
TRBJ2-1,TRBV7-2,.,CASSNSGGEEQFF
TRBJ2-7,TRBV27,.,CASSSHPAAGGHEQYF
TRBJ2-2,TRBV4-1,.,CASSPRPTSDTGELFF
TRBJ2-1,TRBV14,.,CASSQKVASGRSYNEQFF
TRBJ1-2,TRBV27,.,CASSPGFPYGYTF
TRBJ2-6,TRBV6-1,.,CASSETLRRSGANVLTF
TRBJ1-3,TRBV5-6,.,CASSTTGSNTIYF
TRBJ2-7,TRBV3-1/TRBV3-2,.,CASSHLISGRGYEQYF
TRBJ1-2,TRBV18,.,CASSLDSNYGYTF
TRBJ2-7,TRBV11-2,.,CASSATSGRWKQYF
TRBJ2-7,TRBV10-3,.,CATRDRVVYEQYF
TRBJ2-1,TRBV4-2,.,CASSQARQGTDYNEQFF
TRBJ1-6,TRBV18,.,CASSPITGERTLHF
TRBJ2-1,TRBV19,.,CASSPRGQGAISSYNEQFF
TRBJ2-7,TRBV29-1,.,CSVVRLGEQYF
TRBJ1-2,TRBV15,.,CATSRLDRDTYGYTF
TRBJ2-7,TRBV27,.,CASSLGGGHYSYEQYF